What follows is one T cell receptor (beta chain) and its context. The sample is drawn from a study of shared clonotypes between healthy human individuals. Clones were read by immunoSEQ multiplex PCR, and TCRdb kept only the in-frame ones, dropping some. This repertoire shows approximately 1,500,000 clones, approximately 98% found once; its top ten account for roughly 0.4%. This CDR3 region has 16 residues. Germline CDR1 is MGHRA and CDR2 is YSYEKL. The ends were cut back, 0 bases at V and 1 base at J, with 13 bases in the middle. The TCR was taken from a man in his thirties or forties in good health. This chain links TRBV4-1 with TRBJ2-7; D may be TRBD1 (5 bases). The sample taken for sequencing was naive CD4+ T cells sorted from blood. Subset specified: CD45RA+ positively selected. CDR3 residues: CASSQEGRARSYEQYF. The DNA of the CDR3 is TGCGCCAGCAGCCAAGAGGGCAGGGCAAGGTCCTACGAGCAGTACTTC.